Presented here are 27 T cell receptor beta chains from one specimen sequenced in a study of OX40 agonist ivuxolimab in advanced cancers. Clones were read by immunoSEQ multiplex PCR, and TCRdb kept only the in-frame ones, dropping some. The sample gives around 17,000 clones, 92% of which show up once; more than 7% is in the top ten. Specimen: CD4+ or CD8+ T cells sorted from blood, collected in a trial of the OX40 agonist ivuxolimab. The source of these receptors is an adult with an advanced solid tumor such as melanoma, head and neck, liver or kidney cancer.

The rearrangement links TRBV5-1 to TRBJ2-1; the match to TRBD2 covers 10 bases. J lost 4 bases, V lost 1 base, and 5 bases had no gene match. Germline V gene sequence: CDR1 SGHRS, CDR2 YFSETQ. CDR3 length equals 16 residues. The CDR3 DNA reads TGCGCCAGCAGCTTGACTAGCGGGATCGTTTACAATGAGCAGTTCTTC. Encoded protein: CASSLTSGIVYNEQFF.

The chain employs TRBV19 and TRBJ2-5; D gene ambiguous. The CDR3 runs to 14 residues. V lost 4 bases and J 1 base, leaving 10 bases between the germline ends. Germline V gene sequence: CDR1 LNHDA, CDR2 SQIVND (reference sequence). The CDR3 here is CASSRGTLQETQYF. CDR3 nucleotide sequence: TGTGCCAGTAGTAGGGGTACGCTCCAAGAGACCCAGTACTTC.

The rearrangement joins TRBV5-8 to TRBJ2-2; 7 bases are shared with TRBD2. The CDR3 is 13 residues long. Germline V gene lookup returns CDR1 SGHTS and CDR2 YDEGEE. Trimming removed 3 bases from V and 5 bases from J; junction bases left unmatched: 1. CDR3 in amino acids: CASSWGGTGELFF. For the CDR3, the DNA is TGTGCCAGCAGCTGGGGGGGGACCGGGGAGCTGTTTTTT.

V gene TRBV4-2 combines with J gene TRBJ1-1; D is unclear. Germline CDR1 reads LGHNA; CDR2 reads YNFKEQ. V lost 11 bases to trimming and J lost 1 base, with 17 bases between them. The CDR3 has 14 amino acids. CDR3 loop: CASGRFLGNTEAFF. CDR3 coding DNA: TGTGCCTCAGGTCGATTTTTGGGGAACACTGAAGCTTTCTTT.

The CDR3 loop reads CASSQDKGGGLFSETQYF. The CDR3 DNA reads TGCGCCAGCAGCCAAGATAAGGGCGGGGGCCTGTTTTCAGAGACCCAGTACTTC. The chain carries TRBV4-1 and TRBJ2-5; the D gene is possibly TRBD2 (7 bases). V gave up 0 bases and J gave up 4 bases, with 21 bases separating them. Germline loops: CDR1 MGHRA, CDR2 YSYEKL. The length of the CDR3 is 18 residues.

On this clone itself: Additional DNA sequences in this sample encode the identical CDR3. J is TRBJ1-1 and V is TRBV5-6; unclear D gene. Germline lookup yields CDR1 SGHDT and CDR2 YYEEEE. Trimming pared 3 bases from V and 4 bases from J, leaving 7 bases between. This CDR3 is built from 12 residues. The CDR3 spells CASSSDFTEAFF. CDR3 in DNA: TGTGCCAGCAGCTCGGACTTCACTGAAGCTTTCTTT.

The chain is built from TRBV10-3 and TRBJ2-1, with 9 bases matching TRBD1. With V trimmed by 4 bases and J by 6 bases, 4 bases remained unmatched. From germline, CDR1 is ENHRY and CDR2 SYGVKD. The CDR3 is 14 amino acids. The CDR3 region has the DNA TGTGCCATCAGTGGGACAGGGGCGGGCAATGAGCAGTTCTTC. Its protein is CAISGTGAGNEQFF.

The V gene is TRBV5-6, the J gene TRBJ2-7; perhaps TRBD2 as D (6 bases). Per germline, CDR1 SGHDT and CDR2 YYEEEE. This CDR3 spans 13 amino acids. Trimming pared 4 bases from V and 3 bases from J, leaving 11 bases between. The CDR3 coding sequence is TGTGCCAGCAGCCCGGGGGAAAGCTACGAGCAGTACTTC. Translating gives CASSPGESYEQYF.

V and J are TRBV2 and TRBJ2-3, with TRBD2 matching 7 bases. Germline V gives CDR1 SNHLY, CDR2 FYNNEI. V shed 4 bases, J shed 3 bases, and the junction held 10 bases outside the gene matches. The CDR3 runs to 16 residues. The DNA of the CDR3 is TGTGCCAGCAGTGGGGACTATCGGGCTTCGACAGATACGCAGTATTTT. Amino acids: CASSGDYRASTDTQYF.

The chain links TRBV7-8 to TRBJ2-1; tentative D call: TRBD2 (5 bases). CDR1 is SGHVS and CDR2 is FQNEAQ in the germline V gene. This CDR3 contains 15 residues. With 5 bases removed from V and 0 bases from J, the gap between germline ends came to 11 bases. The CDR3 sequence is CASSLTRSSYNEQFF. The CDR3 coding sequence is TGTGCCAGCAGCCTTACTAGAAGCTCCTACAATGAGCAGTTCTTC. The full variable domain, rest sourced from reference TRBV7-8 and TRBJ2-1, is GAGVSQSPRYKVAKRGQDVALRCDPISGHVSLFWYQQALGQGPEFLTYFQNEAQLDKSGLPSDRFFAERPEGSVSTLKIQRTQQEDSAVYLCASSLTRSSYNEQFFGPGTRLTVL.

In nucleotides, the CDR3 is TGTGCCAGCAGACCCCCGAGCCGGGGCCCCCGAAATGAGCAGTTCTTC. Its translation: CASRPPSRGPRNEQFF. The gene calls are TRBV7-9 and TRBJ2-1; the D gene could be TRBD1 or TRBD2 (5 bases each). The CDR3 has 16 amino acids. CDR1 is SEHNR, CDR2 FQNEAQ, per germline (reference sequence). The V gene lost 6 bases and the J gene lost 7 bases, with 22 bases spanning the gap.

The CDR3: CASSLNTQPQHF. In DNA, the CDR3 is TGTGCCAGCAGCTTAAATACGCAGCCCCAGCATTTT. This chain uses TRBV7-9 with TRBJ1-5; no clear D gene. Trimming stripped 2 bases from V and 7 bases from J, with 6 bases between. This CDR3 spans 12 amino acids. Germline CDR1 reads SEHNR; CDR2 reads FQNEAQ (reference sequence).

The rearrangement joins TRBV28 to TRBJ2-1, with 14 positions matching TRBD2. The V gene end was trimmed by 2 bases and the J gene end by 7 bases; junction bases not matched to a gene: 16. This CDR3 has 20 amino acids. The germline V gene has CDR1 MDHEN and CDR2 SYDVKM. The CDR3 DNA reads as TGTGCCAGCAGTTTAACCCCACCGGGACTAGCGGGAGACTGGTCTAATGAGCAGTTCTTC. Translation: CASSLTPPGLAGDWSNEQFF.

The rearrangement joins TRBV28 to TRBJ2-7, with D perhaps matching TRBD1 (6 bases). This CDR3 has 12 residues. Per the germline V gene, CDR1 is MDHEN and CDR2 is SYDVKM. The germline V and J ends were trimmed by 6 bases and 3 bases, with 9 bases remaining between them. The CDR3: CASSPDSYEQYF. CDR3 nucleotide sequence: TGTGCCAGCAGCCCGGACAGCTACGAGCAGTACTTC.

This chain connects TRBV5-6 to TRBJ1-1; 7 bases line up with TRBD1. Germline values: CDR1 SGHDT, CDR2 YYEEEE. The CDR3 sequence is 14 residues long. V lost 4 bases to trimming and J lost 0 bases; unmatched junction nucleotides: 3. CDR3 region: CASSGGGLNTEAFF. CDR3 in DNA: TGTGCCAGCAGCGGAGGGGGCTTGAACACTGAAGCTTTCTTT.

Comments on this clone: Other DNA variants within this sample encode the same CDR3. The J gene is TRBJ2-7, the V gene TRBV10-3, with 7 bases that match TRBD1. Trimming removed 3 bases from V and 2 bases from J; junction bases left unmatched: 1. There are 13 residues in the CDR3. CDR1 and CDR2 (germline): ENHRY, SYGVKD. Written as DNA, the CDR3 is TGTGCCATCAGTGAAGGACAGGCCTACGAGCAGTACTTC. Protein sequence: CAISEGQAYEQYF.

V gene TRBV15 combines with J gene TRBJ1-1, with TRBD1 as a possible D gene (5 bases). CDR3 length: 14 amino acids. CDR1 is LNHNV and CDR2 is YYDKDF in the germline V gene (reference sequence). The V gene lost 0 bases and the J gene lost 8 bases, with 13 bases spanning the gap. The CDR3 protein is CATSREGEVREAFF. The CDR3 nucleotides are TGTGCCACCAGCAGAGAGGGGGAGGTTCGGGAAGCTTTCTTT.

The J gene is TRBJ2-7, the V gene TRBV7-6; D may correspond to TRBD1 or TRBD2 (5 bases each). CDR1 SGHVS and CDR2 FNYEAQ come from the germline V gene. The V and J ends lost 2 bases and 2 bases respectively, with 13 bases between them. The CDR3 has 15 amino acids. CDR3 protein: CASSLRPGTPYEQYF. The CDR3 DNA reads TGTGCCAGCAGCTTACGCCCAGGGACCCCCTACGAGCAGTACTTC.

This chain links TRBV28 with TRBJ2-7; TRBD1 agrees at 9 bases. The CDR3 is made up of 15 amino acids. V lost 6 bases, J lost 5 bases, and 11 bases stayed unmatched. Germline V gene lookup returns CDR1 MDHEN and CDR2 SYDVKM. The CDR3 sequence: CASSNPDRGFDEQYF. CDR3 coding DNA: TGTGCCAGCAGCAATCCTGACAGGGGGTTCGACGAGCAGTACTTC.

Only one count was recorded for this clone. V gene TRBV27 combines with J gene TRBJ2-7; 8 nucleotides match TRBD2. The germline gives CDR1 MNHEY, CDR2 SMNVEV (reference sequence). V shed 6 bases, J shed 4 bases, and the junction held 8 bases outside the gene matches. The CDR3 runs to 14 residues. DNA for the CDR3: TGTGCCAGCAGCCCGGGAGGGGCTGCGTACGAGCAGTACTTC. This encodes CASSPGGAAYEQYF.

This sequence joins TRBV5-4 and TRBJ2-7; TRBD1 is a possible D gene (5 bases). Per germline, CDR1 SGHNT and CDR2 YYREEE (reference sequence). The length of the CDR3 is 13 residues. V lost 8 bases, J lost 0 bases, and 12 bases lay in between. CDR3 sequence: CASQQANSYEQYF. The CDR3 DNA reads TGTGCCAGTCAACAGGCGAACTCCTACGAGCAGTACTTC.

This CDR3 is CATKNEQFF. The DNA for the CDR3 is TGTGCCACAAAAAATGAGCAGTTCTTC. The V and J genes are TRBV5-8 and TRBJ2-1; D ambiguous. Germline CDR1 reads SGHTS; CDR2 reads YDEGEE. The CDR3 covers 9 residues. V was shortened by 9 bases and J by 7 bases, with 5 bases between the two germline ends. Variable domain in full (rest from reference TRBV5-8 and TRBJ2-1): EAGVTQSPTHLIKTRGQQATLRCSPISGHTSVYWYQQALGLGLQFLLWYDEGEERNRGNFPPRFSGRQFPNYSSELNVNALELEDSALYLCATKNEQFFGPGTRLTVL.

This clone has only one observation. This sequence joins TRBV7-9 and TRBJ2-5; D possibly corresponds to TRBD1 (8 bases). The CDR3 sequence is 19 residues long. The V end was cut by 6 bases, the J end by 5 bases, with 31 bases between. Germline V gives CDR1 SEHNR, CDR2 FQNEAQ (reference sequence). The CDR3 reads CASSISPGGIRGPWETQYF. The CDR3 nucleotides read TGTGCCAGCAGTATTAGCCCGGGAGGTATCAGGGGGCCTTGGGAGACCCAGTACTTC.

The genes are TRBV4-1 and TRBJ2-3; tentatively, D is TRBD1 (5 bases). Germline V gene lookup returns CDR1 MGHRA and CDR2 YSYEKL. This CDR3 spans 15 amino acids. Trimming stripped 2 bases from V and 4 bases from J, with 13 bases between. CDR3 coding DNA: TGCGCCAGCAGCCAAACGGTTCAGGGTCCAGATACGCAGTATTTT. Amino acid sequence: CASSQTVQGPDTQYF.

This rearrangement joins TRBV10-3 to TRBJ2-7; TRBD2 might be the D (6 bases). The V and J ends lost 0 bases and 4 bases respectively, with 22 bases between them. Germline V CDR1 and CDR2: ENHRY, SYGVKD. The CDR3 totals 18 residues. The CDR3 protein is CAISESGGFGDGTYEQYF. As DNA, the CDR3 is TGTGCCATCAGTGAGTCGGGGGGTTTTGGGGACGGAACTTACGAGCAGTACTTC.

The chain recombines TRBV27 with TRBJ1-1; 10 positions agree with TRBD1. J gave up 7 bases and V 6 bases, and 2 bases lay outside the gene matches. This CDR3 region has 12 residues. The germline gives CDR1 MNHEY, CDR2 SMNVEV (reference sequence). CDR3 amino acids: CASRDRGSEAFF. The CDR3 coding sequence is TGTGCCAGCAGGGACAGGGGGAGTGAAGCTTTCTTT.

The V gene is TRBV28, the J gene TRBJ2-7, with TRBD1 matching over 7 bases. The CDR3 runs 12 residues. The trim removed 10 bases at V and 0 bases at J, leaving 3 bases unmatched. Germline values: CDR1 MDHEN, CDR2 SYDVKM. DNA of the CDR3: TGTGCCATCCGGGACAGCTCCTACGAGCAGTACTTC. The encoded protein is CAIRDSSYEQYF.